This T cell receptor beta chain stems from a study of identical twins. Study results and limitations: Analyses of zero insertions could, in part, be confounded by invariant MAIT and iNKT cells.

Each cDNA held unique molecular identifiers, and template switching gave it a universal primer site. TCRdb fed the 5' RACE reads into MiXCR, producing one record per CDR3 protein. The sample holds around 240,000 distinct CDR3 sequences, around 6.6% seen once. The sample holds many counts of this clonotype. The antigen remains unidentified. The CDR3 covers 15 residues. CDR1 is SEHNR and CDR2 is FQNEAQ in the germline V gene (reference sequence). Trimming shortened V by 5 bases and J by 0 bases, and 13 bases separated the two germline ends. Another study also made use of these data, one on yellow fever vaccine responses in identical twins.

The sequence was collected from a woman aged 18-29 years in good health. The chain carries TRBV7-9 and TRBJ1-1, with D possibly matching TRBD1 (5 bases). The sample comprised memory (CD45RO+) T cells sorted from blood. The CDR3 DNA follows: TGTGCCAGCAGCCAGGGACGCCTGATGAACACTGAAGCTTTCTTT. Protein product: CASSQGRLMNTEAFF.